This TCR beta chain was found in a study of shared clonotypes between healthy human individuals. Study results and caveats: A small donor pool kept down the genetic and exposure-history diversity that was represented.

Per the authors' pipeline: ImmunoSEQ junction-only sequences lacked quality scores, so their filtering differed. The method was immunoSEQ multiplex PCR; TCRdb's version includes in-frame clones alone and lacks a portion of them. Clone size and the V and J calls come from that table; the DNA yielded D and trimming. The sample lists 950,000 to 1,300,000 clones, about 80% seen once, with approximately 1.5% in the top ten. The CDR3 is 17 residues long. The germline V gene has CDR1 LNHDA and CDR2 SQIVND (reference sequence). The J segment lost 6 bases and the V segment lost 5 bases, leaving 15 bases of the junction unmatched. On this clone: Its target is unknown.

The sequenced material came from memory CD4+ T cells sorted from blood. Documented subset: CD45RA-negative fraction. This receptor was obtained from a young man in good health. The rearrangement uses TRBV19 and TRBJ2-7; 11 bases line up with TRBD2. The CDR3 DNA sequence: TGTGCCAGTAGTCGACTGGGGACTAGCGGCCCGAAGTCCGAGCAGTACTTC. It is translated as CASSRLGTSGPKSEQYF.